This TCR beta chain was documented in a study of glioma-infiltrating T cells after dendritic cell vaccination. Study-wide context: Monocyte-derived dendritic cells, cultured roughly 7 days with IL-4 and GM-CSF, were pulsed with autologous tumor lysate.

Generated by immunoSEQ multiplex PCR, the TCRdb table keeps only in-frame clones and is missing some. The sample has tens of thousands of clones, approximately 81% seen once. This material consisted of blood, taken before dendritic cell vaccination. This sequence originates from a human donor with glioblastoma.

CDR3 in DNA: TGTGCCAGCAGCGTAGAGGACTTTCGTGAGCAGTTCTTC. Its translation: CASSVEDFREQFF. V and J are TRBV9 and TRBJ2-1; the D gene is possibly TRBD2 (5 bases). The CDR3 is 13 amino acids. Trimming took 0 bases from V and 9 from J, leaving 10 bases between them. Germline CDR1 reads SGDLS; CDR2 reads YYNGEE. The whole variable domain, remainder taken from reference TRBV9 and TRBJ2-1, is DSGVTQTPKHLITATGQRVTLRCSPRSGDLSVYWYQQSLDQGLQFLIQYYNGEERAKGNILERFSAQQFPDLHSELNLSSLELGDSALYFCASSVEDFREQFFGPGTRLTVL.